This T cell receptor (beta chain) appears in the sequencing data of a study of blood T cell repertoires in COVID-19. Across the study: Sample material is recorded as cDNA or gDNA derived from T cells, B-cell-depleted T cells, or PBMCs.

The CDR3 consists of 13 residues. Between the trimmed V and J ends, which lost 2 bases and 8 bases, there was a span of 12 bases. Sequencing was performed with immunoSEQ multiplex PCR; in TCRdb, only in-frame clones are kept and a portion is missing. The table has about 300,000 clones, around 80% seen once; the top ten hold about 1.2%. Sequencing was done on a sample of peripheral blood. The sequence was obtained from a woman between 50 and 59 years old with acute or convalescent COVID-19. The chain joins TRBV12-3 or TRBV12-4 to TRBJ1-2; maybe TRBD1 (6 bases). This CDR3 reads CASSLTTGRGYTF. As DNA, the CDR3 is TGTGCCAGCAGTTTAACTACAGGGCGAGGCTACACCTTC.